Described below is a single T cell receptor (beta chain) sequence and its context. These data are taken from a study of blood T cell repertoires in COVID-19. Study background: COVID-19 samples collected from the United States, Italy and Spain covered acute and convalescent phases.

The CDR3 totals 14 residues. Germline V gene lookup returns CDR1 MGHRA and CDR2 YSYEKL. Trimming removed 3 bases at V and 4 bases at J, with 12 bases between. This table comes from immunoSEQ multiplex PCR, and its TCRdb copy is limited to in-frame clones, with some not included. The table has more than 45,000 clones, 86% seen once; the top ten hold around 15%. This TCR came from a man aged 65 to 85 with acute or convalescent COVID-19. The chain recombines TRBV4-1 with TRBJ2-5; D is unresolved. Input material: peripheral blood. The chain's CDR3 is CASSQFVRSETQYF. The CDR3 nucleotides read TGCGCCAGCAGCCAGTTCGTCCGGTCAGAGACCCAGTACTTC.